The 3 T cell receptor beta chains below were found in one sample sequenced in a study of T cells in Graves' hyperthyroidism and ophthalmopathy. The TCR beta CDR3 regions underwent amplification using RNA transcripts as the source. TCR CDR3 underwent first-round RT-PCR with the HTBI primer set. TCRdb fed the multiplex PCR reads into MiXCR, producing one record per CDR3 protein. The sample shows about 610,000 distinct CDR3 sequences, roughly 14% of them seen only once. Sequenced material: blood. Every receptor here comes from a woman in her thirties or forties with Graves' ophthalmopathy.

This clonotype was observed many times. The chain uses TRBV5-1 and TRBJ2-7; 9 nucleotides align to TRBD1. Unmatched junction bases numbered 5, after V lost 2 bases and J lost 5 bases. Germline V CDR1 and CDR2: SGHRS, YFSETQ. CDR3 length: 14 residues. CDR3 region: CASSFLGQGDEQYF. DNA of the CDR3: TGCGCCAGCAGCTTCCTGGGACAGGGTGACGAGCAGTACTTC.

This clonotype has a count of ten or more. This chain connects TRBV19 to TRBJ1-5, with D possibly matching TRBD1 (6 bases). The CDR3 runs 16 residues. Germline assignment: CDR1 LNHDA and CDR2 SQIVND (reference sequence). V lost 5 bases to trimming and J lost 5 bases, with 19 bases between them. The CDR3 DNA is TGTGCCAGTAGTCGGCGGGGCAGGGGATTAGATCAGCCCCAGCATTTT. Protein: CASSRRGRGLDQPQHF. Combining the CDR3 with reference TRBV19 and TRBJ1-5 gives the whole variable domain DGGITQSPKYLFRKEGQNVTLSCEQNLNHDAMYWYRQDPGQGLRLIYYSQIVNDFQKGDIAEGYSVSREKKESFPLTVTSAQKNPTAFYLCASSRRGRGLDQPQHFGDGTRLSIL.

At least ten counts were recorded for this clonotype. The chain employs TRBV24-1 and TRBJ2-2, with 10 bases aligning to TRBD2. CDR1 KGHDR and CDR2 SFDVKD come from the germline V gene. The CDR3 contains 16 residues. The trim removed 5 bases at V and 5 bases at J, leaving 7 bases unmatched. CDR3 region: CATSGELAGKTGELFF. DNA for the CDR3: TGTGCCACCAGTGGCGAACTAGCGGGGAAGACCGGGGAGCTGTTTTTT.